This paragraph covers one T cell receptor (beta chain) sequence. This clonotype was found a few times. Its binding antigen is unknown. No much larger clone is present one base from it, and per-base qualities are unavailable. The TCR beta CDR3 regions were amplified from RNA transcripts. For the first round of RT-PCR on the TCR CDR3, the HTBI primer set was used together with the Qiagen OneStep RT-PCR kit. Libraries were constructed in a second round of multiplex PCR, after which size selection and purification were carried out. Sequencing of the libraries was done on an Illumina HiSeq2000 using paired-end 100 bp reads. In the paper's pipeline: SOAPnuke was used to process the raw data, with reads discarded if the reads contained adapters or uncalled bases, had a mean Phred below 15, or lacked an exact constant-primer or identifier match. COPE v1.2.5 was used to merge high-quality paired reads, and clonotypes were defined as unique nucleotide sequences. Clonotypes were aligned to IMGT TRBV, TRBD and TRBJ reference segments using MiTCR v1.1. Analysis was restricted to V-J combinations with a frequency above 0.0001, which covered about 99% of repertoires. A TCS score was defined as the ratio between F50 (clonal expansion) and ExV (chaos), using BLOSUM62-based TCRdist between CDR3 peptides within each V-J. Welch's t-statistics and random forest reduced around 520 V-J features to fewer than 15, which were used in a naive Bayes classifier (R e1071). TCRdb reworked the public reads: Q25 trimming with fastp, MiXCR clone assembly, productive beta chains retained. Entries that share a CDR3 protein sequence are merged under the most common genes and DNA. The V and J calls follow TCRdb's processing rather than the paper's. This sample gives around 580,000 distinct CDR3 sequences in total; over 15% of them show up just once. Jointly, the top ten make up 18% of the sample.

The data were obtained in a study of T cells in Graves' hyperthyroidism and ophthalmopathy (dated by TCRdb to between 2017 and 2020). General notes on the study: Peripheral blood samples were taken at initial diagnosis, before any treatment was given. In about 6 Graves' hyperthyroidism patients, the study also compared T-cell repertoires from thyroid tissue with T-cell repertoires from blood. The approximately 100 discovery patients were randomly divided into training and test sets at a 7:3 ratio. Prospective prediction of ophthalmopathy was tested in an independent validation cohort consisting of under 20 hyperthyroidism patients and over 15 patients who later progressed to ophthalmopathy. To identify distinguishing TCR V-J signatures, a discovery cohort of around 100 patients was used, comprising approximately 40 with Graves' ophthalmopathy and around 60 with stable Graves' hyperthyroidism. The paper reports TCR Vbeta CDR3 sequencing of over 120 peripheral blood samples: under 45 ophthalmopathy, about 75 hyperthyroidism and about 17 progressor patients. Once sampling was done, hyperthyroidism patients were given methimazole at a starting dose of 30 mg daily, whereas ophthalmopathy patients were given high-dose intravenous methylprednisolone. Points the paper makes about the study in general: Most expanded thyroid clonotypes (frequency above 0.001) were also found in blood, which suggests that blood repertoires may mirror thyroid immune responses. In cross-validation, a model built on a 13 V-J signature told ophthalmopathy apart from stable hyperthyroidism with approximately 90% sensitivity and around 83% specificity, and in testing the same model reached 80%/75%. Sample size was not statistically predetermined, and investigators were not blinded to group allocation. During validation, the model predicted progression to ophthalmopathy a median of around six months ahead of onset, with almost 71% sensitivity and 72% to 80% specificity.

From cysteine to phenylalanine, the CDR3 is 13 amino acids long. Kept here is only the CDR3 DNA, which spans 39 bases and is read in frame from base 1. For CDR1 and CDR2, the germline V gene (reference sequence) lists DFQATT and SNEGSKA. V is reduced by 4 bases and J by 7 bases, leaving a spacing of 14 bases between them. Stable Graves' hyperthyroidism was defined as no progression to ophthalmopathy during 18 months of follow-up. Hyperthyroidism patients were newly diagnosed, with disease duration under 2 months, and aged 18 to 65 years. Any patient with an uncontrolled infection, another autoimmune disease, pregnancy or lactation was excluded. Diagnoses were based on clinical symptoms, serum thyroxine and TRAb, thyroid ultrasound and orbital computed tomography. Ficoll-Paque density gradient centrifugation was used to isolate PBMCs from around 10 ml of fresh peripheral blood. Total RNA was extracted with Trizol reagent, and quality was checked on an Agilent 2100 Bioanalyzer.

The sample comprised blood. The receptor was isolated from a woman aged 18-29 years with Graves' hyperthyroidism. Recombination joined TRBV20-1 with TRBJ2-1; the D element might be TRBD1 or TRBD2, as each aligns at 5 bases. The nucleotide sequence is given as TGCAGTGCTATACTAGTCCCAGGGAATGAGCAGTTCTTC. It encodes CSAILVPGNEQFF.